The next 8 T cell receptor beta chains were all read from a single sample in a study of T cells after yellow fever vaccination. From the 5' RACE reads, TCRdb called clonotypes with MiXCR, one entry per CDR3 protein. The sample shows approximately 240,000 distinct CDR3 sequences, approximately 3.6% of them seen only once. The sample in question was PBMCs, obtained 15 days after the yellow fever booster vaccination. These TCRs come from a man aged 18 to 35 who received the YFV17D yellow fever vaccine.

Concerning this clonotype itself: This could be a read error, since a much larger clone is one nucleotide away. The chain carries TRBV6-2 or TRBV6-3 and TRBJ2-3; a possible D gene is TRBD2 (5 bases). This CDR3 has 15 amino acids. Germline V CDR1 and CDR2: MNHEY, SVGEGT. Trimming shortened V by 7 bases and J by 5 bases, and 19 bases separated the two germline ends. CDR3 amino acids: CASTNGRTFGDTQYF. The DNA of the CDR3 is TGTGCCAGCACCAACGGGCGGACTTTCGGAGATACGCAGTATTTT.

A word on this clonotype: This may come from a read error, since a much larger clone is one base off. This rearrangement joins TRBV3-1 to TRBJ2-7, with 8 bases fitting TRBD1. Germline CDR1 and CDR2: LGHDT and YNNKEL (reference sequence). The CDR3 consists of 14 residues. The CDR3 bases are TGTGCCGGCAGCCAAGGTGGGACAGGCTACGAGCAGTACTTC. The encoded protein is CAGSQGGTGYEQYF.

This clonotype has ten or more counts. CDR3 protein: CASAGLVGNEQFF. The CDR3 DNA reads TGTGCCAGCGCGGGACTAGTTGGCAATGAGCAGTTCTTC. V usage is TRBV9 and J usage is TRBJ2-1; TRBD2 matches at 8 bases. The V and J ends lost 7 bases and 6 bases, in that order; junction bases with no gene match: 6. Per the germline V gene, CDR1 is SGDLS and CDR2 is YYNGEE. The CDR3 covers 13 residues.

Ten or more counts support this clonotype. The V and J genes are TRBV20-1 and TRBJ2-3, with a weak D call TRBD2 (6 bases). V lost 4 bases to trimming and J lost 1 base, with 15 bases between them. Germline loops: CDR1 DFQATT, CDR2 SNEGSKA (reference sequence). This CDR3 has 15 residues. CDR3 DNA sequence: TGCAGTGCTACCCCCCCGACGGGGGGCACAGATACGCAGTATTTT. Its translation: CSATPPTGGTDTQYF.

This clonotype was counted at least ten times. The chain links TRBV7-2 to TRBJ1-3; D may be TRBD1 (6 bases). Trimming pared 5 bases from V and 0 bases from J, leaving 14 bases between. The CDR3 is 16 amino acids. CDR1 and CDR2 (germline): SGHTA, FQGNSA. The CDR3 sequence: CASSPRQVRSGNTIYF. CDR3 nucleotides: TGTGCCAGCAGCCCCCGACAGGTTCGCTCTGGAAACACCATATATTTT. Variable domain in full (rest from reference TRBV7-2 and TRBJ1-3): GAGVSQSPSNKVTEKGKDVELRCDPISGHTALYWYRQSLGQGLEFLIYFQGNSAPDKSGLPSDRFSAERTGGSVSTLTIQRTQQEDSAVYLCASSPRQVRSGNTIYFGEGSWLTVV.

This clonotype has ten or more counts. The chain is built from TRBV15 and TRBJ1-2; D remains unclear. The ends were cut back, 3 bases at V and 2 bases at J, with 19 bases in the middle. This CDR3 has 17 amino acids. In germline, CDR1 is LNHNV, CDR2 YYDKDF (reference sequence). CDR3 bases: TGTGCCACCAGCAGGGGCCGAGTTGGGGTAGCGAACTATGGCTACACCTTC. Protein: CATSRGRVGVANYGYTF.

This clonotype was detected many times. The V gene is TRBV12-3 or TRBV12-4, the J gene TRBJ2-5; a weak D match, TRBD2 (5 bases). V dropped 4 bases and J dropped 5 bases, with 11 bases sitting between them. The CDR3 extends over 13 amino acids. Here the CDR3 reads CASSSNSVETQYF. DNA of the CDR3: TGTGCCAGCAGTTCAAATAGCGTGGAGACCCAGTACTTC.

This clonotype was seen at least ten times. The chain has TRBV6-5 and TRBJ2-2; D ambiguous. Trimming left V 6 bases short and J 4 bases short, with 6 bases between. Germline-derived CDR1 and CDR2 are MNHEY and SVGAGI. This CDR3 contains 12 residues. CDR3 residues: CASRQITGELFF. In DNA, the CDR3 is TGTGCCAGCAGACAAATCACCGGGGAGCTGTTTTTT.